The clone carrying this T cell receptor (beta chain) was picked up many times. The target antigen is unknown. These data come from a study of CD8 T cells in ankylosing spondylitis. Findings and limits, study-wide: Before this, some motif variants had been reported in reactive arthritis synovial fluid and blood. Disease-associated clonotypes exhibited CD8+ identity and were relatively infrequent in peripheral blood. A TCR beta motif of several highly homologous variants seemed to mark ankylosing spondylitis blood.

MiXCR was run by TCRdb on the 5' RACE reads, yielding one entry per CDR3 protein. The sample records 500,000 to 650,000 distinct CDR3 sequences, about 5% being singletons. Sequences were obtained from blood, either unsorted or a sorted T cell fraction (not recorded which). This TCR was sampled from a male donor with ankylosing spondylitis.

CDR3 coding DNA: TGCAGTGCTAGTGATCCGGGACTGCTGGTTGGTACGCAGTATTTT. This sequence encodes CSASDPGLLVGTQYF. The rearrangement joins TRBV20-1 to TRBJ2-3, with a weak D call TRBD2 (6 bases). Germline V gene lookup returns CDR1 DFQATT and CDR2 SNEGSKA (reference sequence). The CDR3 spans 15 residues. Trimming removed 3 bases at V and 8 bases at J, with 21 bases between.